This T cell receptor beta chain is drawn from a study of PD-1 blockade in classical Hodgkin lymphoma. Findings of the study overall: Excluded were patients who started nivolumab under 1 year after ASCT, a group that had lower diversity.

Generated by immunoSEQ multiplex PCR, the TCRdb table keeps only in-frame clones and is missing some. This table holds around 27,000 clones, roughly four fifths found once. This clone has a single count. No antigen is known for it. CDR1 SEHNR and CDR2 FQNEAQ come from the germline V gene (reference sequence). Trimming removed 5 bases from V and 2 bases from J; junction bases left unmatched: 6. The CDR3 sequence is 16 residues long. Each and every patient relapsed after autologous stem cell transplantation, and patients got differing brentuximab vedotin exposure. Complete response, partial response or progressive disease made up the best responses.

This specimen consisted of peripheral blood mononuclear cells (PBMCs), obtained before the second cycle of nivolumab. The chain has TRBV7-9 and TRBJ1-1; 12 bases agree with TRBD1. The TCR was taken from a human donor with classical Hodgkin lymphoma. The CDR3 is CASSPPGQGANTEAFF. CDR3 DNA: TGTGCCAGCAGCCCACCGGGACAGGGGGCAAACACTGAAGCTTTCTTT.